The clone carrying this TCR beta chain has a handful of counts. What it binds is not known. TCRdb redid the calling of the PCR reads with MiXCR, one entry per CDR3 protein. The repertoire holds 9,000 to 9,500 distinct CDR3 sequences, about 48% seen once, with approximately 15% in the top ten. The data are from a study of esophageal squamous cell carcinoma under preoperative chemotherapy. Study-level background: Both tumor-infiltrating lymphocytes and peripheral blood T cells had their TCR repertoires profiled. Study-wide findings and caveats: Clonal contraction, more than amplification, hit abundant clones after paclitaxel-nedaplatin. After treatment, tumor-infiltrating lymphocytes apparently came partly from blood T cells.

The CDR3 spans 16 residues. Germline V gives CDR1 MGHRA, CDR2 YSYEKL. Trimming pared 0 bases from V and 2 bases from J, leaving 13 bases between. Time point here: after preoperative PTX-NDP chemotherapy. This sample was taken from a patient given preoperative chemotherapy. The source of this sequence is a human donor with esophageal squamous cell carcinoma. The donor label of this sample is uncertain. The genes are TRBV4-1 and TRBJ1-1; no reliable D call. The DNA for the CDR3 is TGCGCCAGCAGCCAAGATGGCGGCGGCCTCAACACTGAAGCTTTCTTT. Protein sequence: CASSQDGGGLNTEAFF.